This passage covers 8 T cell receptor beta chains from one sample sequenced in a study of graft-versus-host responses after intestinal transplantation. No antigen has been identified for these receptors. The assay was immunoSEQ multiplex PCR, and TCRdb's table has in-frame clones only and misses some. The sample yields around 67,000 clones, nearly 85% seen once. Material: unstimulated CD4+ T cells sorted from spleen or lymph node cells, obtained before transplant. These receptors were obtained from a human donor who was the organ donor for an intestinal transplant.

This rearrangement joins TRBV5-4 to TRBJ2-5; 8 bases are a match to TRBD1. The germline gives CDR1 SGHNT, CDR2 YYREEE (reference sequence). Germline trimming cut 0 bases from V and 5 bases from J; bases unmatched to any gene: 9. This CDR3 comprises 16 residues. Here the CDR3 DNA reads TGTGCCAGCAGCTTGGGACAGGGGAGTCTGTGGGAGACCCAGTACTTC. Protein: CASSLGQGSLWETQYF.

This clone has a single count. The V gene is TRBV6-5, the J gene TRBJ1-2; weak D call: TRBD1 (6 bases). This CDR3 is 16 amino acids long. V was cut by 0 bases and J by 0 bases, with 11 bases left in between. Germline V CDR1 and CDR2: MNHEY, SVGAGI. The DNA of the CDR3 is TGTGCCAGCAGTTACTCCTCGGGACAACCTAACTATGGCTACACCTTC. It codes for CASSYSSGQPNYGYTF.

The chain carries TRBV7-8 and TRBJ1-6; D unclear. Germline V gene sequence: CDR1 SGHVS, CDR2 FQNEAQ. The CDR3 contains 17 residues. Deletions cut 3 bases from V and 0 bases from J, with 12 bases between. CDR3 DNA sequence: TGTGCCAGCAGCTTGGAGAGGGTGGGCTCCTATAATTCACCCCTCCACTTT. Translating it yields CASSLERVGSYNSPLHF.

The chain employs TRBV7-9 and TRBJ1-6, with 8 bases matching TRBD1. V lost 5 bases and J lost 9; bases outside the gene matches: 9. This CDR3 region has 15 residues. Germline CDR1 SEHNR, CDR2 FQNEAQ (reference sequence). CDR3 DNA sequence: TGTGCCAGCAGCAATATGCAGGGGGCAAGTTCACCCCTCCACTTT. Amino acid sequence: CASSNMQGASSPLHF.

This clone was seen just once. V is TRBV29-1 and J is TRBJ2-3; the match to TRBD2 covers 11 bases. Per the germline V gene, CDR1 is SQVTM and CDR2 is ANQGSEA. There are 16 residues in the CDR3. V dropped 6 bases and J dropped 2; count of bases not matched to a gene: 10. In nucleotides, the CDR3 is TGCAGCGTGATCCTACTAGCGGGGGTACACACAGATACGCAGTATTTT. It translates to CSVILLAGVHTDTQYF.

The rearrangement links TRBV28 to TRBJ2-3; 10 bases fit TRBD2. The ends lost 2 bases at V and 1 base at J; junction bases unmatched: 0. Germline V gene lookup returns CDR1 MDHEN and CDR2 SYDVKM. This CDR3 is 15 amino acids long. The CDR3 loop reads CASSLGTSGTDTQYF. The CDR3 nucleotides read TGTGCCAGCAGTTTAGGGACTAGCGGCACAGATACGCAGTATTTT.

The chain uses TRBV4-1 and TRBJ1-1; the D gene is possibly TRBD1 (5 bases). There are 14 residues in the CDR3. Germline CDR1 reads MGHRA; CDR2 reads YSYEKL. Deletions cut 6 bases from V and 3 bases from J, with 14 bases between. The CDR3 spells CASRFSVGDTEAFF. The CDR3 nucleotides are TGCGCCAGCAGGTTCTCGGTAGGGGACACTGAAGCTTTCTTT.

In its sample, this clone was seen once. The V and J genes are TRBV27 and TRBJ1-5; D is possibly TRBD1 (5 bases). Trimming took 8 bases from V and 6 from J, leaving 8 bases between them. The CDR3 is 11 amino acids. Per the germline V gene, CDR1 is MNHEY and CDR2 is SMNVEV (reference sequence). As DNA, the CDR3 is TGTGCCAGCGGCAGGGCTCAGCCCCAGCATTTT. This codes for CASGRAQPQHF.